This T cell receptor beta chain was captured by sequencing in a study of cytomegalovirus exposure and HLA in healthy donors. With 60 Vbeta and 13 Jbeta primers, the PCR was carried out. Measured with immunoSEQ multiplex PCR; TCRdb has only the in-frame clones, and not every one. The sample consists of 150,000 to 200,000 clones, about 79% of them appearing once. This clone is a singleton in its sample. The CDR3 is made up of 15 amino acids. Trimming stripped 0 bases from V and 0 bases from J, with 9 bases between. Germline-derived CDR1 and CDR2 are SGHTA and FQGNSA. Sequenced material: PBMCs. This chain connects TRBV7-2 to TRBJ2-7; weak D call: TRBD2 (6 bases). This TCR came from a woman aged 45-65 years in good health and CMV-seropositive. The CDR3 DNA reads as TGTGCCAGCAGCTTAGCGGGGAGGAACTCCTACGAGCAGTACTTC. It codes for CASSLAGRNSYEQYF.